One and the same sample provided the 24 T cell receptor beta chains below, sequenced in a study of cytotoxic CD8 clonotypes in ibrutinib-treated CLL. Using immunoSEQ multiplex PCR, the repertoire was profiled, and TCRdb retains in-frame clones only, with some absent. Of some 120,000 clones in the sample, 80% to 90% were seen once. The sample here was PBMCs, taken after 24 months of ibrutinib treatment. These receptors were obtained from a human donor with chronic lymphocytic leukemia.

The rearrangement uses TRBV10-1 and TRBJ2-3; 10 bases are shared with TRBD1. The CDR3 totals 15 residues. Unmatched junction bases numbered 7, after V lost 6 bases and J lost 4 bases. Germline CDR1 is WNHNN and CDR2 is SYGVQD (reference sequence). The CDR3 loop reads CASSQGQGVPDTQYF. In DNA, the CDR3 is TGCGCCAGCAGCCAAGGACAGGGGGTTCCAGATACGCAGTATTTT.

This clone was seen just once. The chain joins TRBV18 to TRBJ2-5; weak D call: TRBD2 (7 bases). Per the germline V gene, CDR1 is KGHSH and CDR2 is LQKENI. CDR3 length: 16 amino acids. The ends were cut back, 10 bases at V and 4 bases at J, with 25 bases in the middle. The CDR3 loop is CATSLSGGRQGETQYF. The CDR3 DNA follows: TGTGCCACCTCCCTTTCCGGGGGGCGCCAAGGAGAGACCCAGTACTTC.

A few counts support this clone. The chain is built from TRBV19 and TRBJ1-5; a possible D gene is TRBD1 (5 bases). V shed 6 bases and J shed 0 bases, with 9 bases lying between them. The CDR3 runs to 14 residues. Germline assignment: CDR1 LNHDA and CDR2 SQIVND (reference sequence). CDR3: CASRRDLSNQPQHF. In DNA form, the CDR3 reads TGTGCCAGTAGAAGGGACCTTAGCAATCAGCCCCAGCATTTT.

The chain couples TRBV7-8 to TRBJ2-7, with TRBD1 matching over 7 bases. The CDR3 is made up of 13 amino acids. Germline V gene lookup returns CDR1 SGHVS and CDR2 FQNEAQ. The ends lost 5 bases at V and 3 bases at J; junction bases unmatched: 4. The CDR3 region has the DNA TGTGCCAGCAGCCGGGACAGATACTACGAGCAGTACTTC. Protein sequence: CASSRDRYYEQYF. The entire variable domain, with the rest obtained from reference TRBV7-8 and TRBJ2-7, is as follows: GAGVSQSPRYKVAKRGQDVALRCDPISGHVSLFWYQQALGQGPEFLTYFQNEAQLDKSGLPSDRFFAERPEGSVSTLKIQRTQQEDSAVYLCASSRDRYYEQYFGPGTRLTVT.

The chain is built from TRBV10-3 and TRBJ1-2; TRBD1 agrees at 12 bases. With 2 bases clipped from V and 4 bases from J, the junction kept 2 bases outside the gene matches. Germline CDR1 is ENHRY and CDR2 is SYGVKD. This CDR3 is 15 amino acids long. CDR3 DNA: TGTGCCATCAGTGAGCCGGGACAGGGGGCCTATGGCTACACCTTC. It is translated as CAISEPGQGAYGYTF.

In this sample, this clone turned up many times. The chain employs TRBV7-6 and TRBJ2-3; D tentatively reads TRBD1 or TRBD2 (5 bases each). The CDR3 sequence is 16 residues long. The ends were cut back, 5 bases at V and 6 bases at J, with 21 bases in the middle. Per germline, CDR1 SGHVS and CDR2 FNYEAQ. CDR3 DNA sequence: TGTGCCAGCAGCGTAACCGGGACCCGGGGCTCCGATACGCAGTATTTT. Translated, it gives CASSVTGTRGSDTQYF.

The chain couples TRBV23-1 to TRBJ2-7, with TRBD2 identical over 8 bases. TRBV23-1 counts as an open reading frame of uncertain function. The CDR3 is made up of 16 amino acids. The ends lost 6 bases at V and 3 bases at J; junction bases unmatched: 13. CDR3 protein: CASSRNGQRGHYEQYF. The CDR3 DNA reads TGCGCCAGCAGCCGAAACGGCCAGCGGGGGCACTACGAGCAGTACTTC.

This clone has a count of ten or more. This chain joins TRBV4-3 and TRBJ2-5; D call uncertain. Germline V CDR1 and CDR2: LGHNA, YSLEER. The germline V and J ends were trimmed by 0 bases and 5 bases, with 13 bases remaining between them. The CDR3 length is 15 residues. DNA of the CDR3: TGCGCCAGCAGCCAAGACAGAGGCCCCCGGGAGACCCAGTACTTC. This sequence encodes CASSQDRGPRETQYF.

The CDR3: CASSPRGGKYEQYF. CDR3 sequence (DNA): TGTGCCAGCAGCCCCCGCGGAGGGAAGTACGAGCAGTACTTC. The V and J genes are TRBV7-6 and TRBJ2-7; D might be TRBD2 (6 bases). V gave up 5 bases and J gave up 4 bases, with 15 bases separating them. Germline V CDR1 and CDR2: SGHVS, FNYEAQ. This CDR3 is built from 14 residues.

This clone came up once. The chain employs TRBV5-5 and TRBJ1-4; D is unresolved. CDR1 is SGHKS and CDR2 is YYEKEE in the germline V gene (reference sequence). The length of the CDR3 is 13 residues. Trimming cost V 0 bases and J 6 bases, with 6 bases left between them. CDR3 amino acids: CASSLAGDEKLFF. CDR3 nucleotides: TGTGCCAGCAGCTTGGCCGGGGATGAAAAACTGTTTTTT.

The DNA for the CDR3 is TGCGCCAGCAACGGGGGGGCAGATACGCAGTATTTT. It codes for CASNGGADTQYF. The chain couples TRBV5-1 to TRBJ2-3, with TRBD2 identical over 8 bases. V shed 6 bases, J shed 4 bases, and the junction held 1 base outside the gene matches. CDR1 and CDR2 from the germline V gene are SGHRS and YFSETQ. This CDR3 has 12 amino acids.

The chain combines TRBV4-1 with TRBJ2-5, with 7 bases matching TRBD1. V dropped 0 bases and J dropped 5; count of bases not matched to a gene: 12. The CDR3 loop spans 17 amino acids. Germline V CDR1 and CDR2: MGHRA, YSYEKL. CDR3 DNA: TGCGCCAGCAGCCAAGAAGGTCCAGGGGGTACAGGGGAGACCCAGTACTTC. It encodes CASSQEGPGGTGETQYF.

The chain links TRBV5-1 to TRBJ1-6, with 12 bases aligning to TRBD1. Germline loops: CDR1 SGHRS, CDR2 YFSETQ. CDR3 length equals 15 residues. J lost 9 bases, V lost 3 bases, and 4 bases had no gene match. The CDR3 spells CASSWGDRGPSPLHF. The CDR3 DNA sequence: TGCGCCAGCAGCTGGGGGGACAGGGGGCCTTCACCCCTCCACTTT.

The V and J genes are TRBV7-3 and TRBJ2-3, with D possibly TRBD1 on 5 matching bases. V was cut by 5 bases and J by 4 bases, with 10 bases left in between. Germline CDR1 SGHTA, CDR2 FQGTGA. The CDR3 loop spans 13 amino acids. The CDR3 sequence: CASSPQGSDTQYF. CDR3 in DNA: TGTGCCAGCAGCCCCCAGGGATCAGATACGCAGTATTTT.

The chain recombines TRBV7-9 with TRBJ1-4, with D unresolved. Trimming stripped 5 bases from V and 5 bases from J, with 18 bases between. In germline, CDR1 is SEHNR, CDR2 FQNEAQ (reference sequence). CDR3 length: 16 amino acids. In nucleotides, the CDR3 is TGTGCCAGCAGCCCTGGACTCCGGACGGCAAATGAAAAACTGTTTTTT. This translates into CASSPGLRTANEKLFF.

V gene TRBV27 combines with J gene TRBJ1-1; a weak D match, TRBD1 (5 bases). The CDR3 contains 14 residues. Trimming removed 5 bases from V and 5 bases from J, with 15 bases in between. From germline, CDR1 is MNHEY and CDR2 SMNVEV (reference sequence). CDR3 in amino acids: CASSIRALGTEAFF. The CDR3 DNA sequence: TGTGCCAGCAGTATCAGGGCCTTGGGGACTGAAGCTTTCTTT.

The gene calls are TRBV7-2 and TRBJ1-1; 7 bases agree with TRBD1. The ends lost 2 bases at V and 4 bases at J; junction bases unmatched: 16. Looked up from germline, CDR1 is SGHTA and CDR2 is FQGNSA. This CDR3 comprises 18 residues. Written as DNA, the CDR3 is TGTGCCAGCAGCTTATCCCCCTTTGGAGGGGGCTATGGCACTGAAGCTTTCTTT. Translating gives CASSLSPFGGGYGTEAFF.

The chain has TRBV5-1 and TRBJ2-7, with D unclear. V lost 4 bases to trimming and J lost 0 bases, with 17 bases between them. The CDR3 covers 16 residues. CDR1 SGHRS and CDR2 YFSETQ come from the germline V gene. As DNA, the CDR3 is TGCGCCAGCAGCAGTACACGGACGGCCCGCTCCTACGAGCAGTACTTC. It codes for CASSSTRTARSYEQYF.

This chain connects TRBV28 to TRBJ1-5; the match to TRBD1 covers 11 bases. With V trimmed by 2 bases and J by 1 base, 7 bases remained unmatched. The CDR3 is made up of 18 amino acids. Per germline, CDR1 MDHEN and CDR2 SYDVKM. The CDR3 nucleotides are TGTGCCAGCAGTTTACCTGGACAGGGGGCCTGGAGCAATCAGCCCCAGCATTTT. Translating it yields CASSLPGQGAWSNQPQHF.

The rearrangement uses TRBV5-1 and TRBJ2-3; 9 nucleotides align to TRBD2. Trimming cost V 0 bases and J 4 bases; bases outside gene matches: 6. Looked up from germline, CDR1 is SGHRS and CDR2 is YFSETQ. The CDR3 extends over 16 amino acids. The CDR3 nucleotides are TGCGCCAGCAGCTTGGAGGCTAGCGGGGCCTCAGATACGCAGTATTTT. It yields the protein CASSLEASGASDTQYF.

V usage is TRBV6-6 and J usage is TRBJ2-2, with D unclear. Trimming stripped 2 bases from V and 6 bases from J, with 10 bases between. The CDR3 length is 14 residues. From germline, CDR1 is MNHNY and CDR2 SVGAGI (reference sequence). CDR3 in amino acids: CASSYGLLAGELFF. The CDR3 DNA reads TGTGCCAGCAGTTACGGGCTGTTGGCCGGGGAGCTGTTTTTT.

This clone was detected a few times. This chain uses TRBV5-1 with TRBJ1-3; TRBD1 aligns across 9 bases. The V and J ends lost 2 bases and 3 bases, in that order; junction bases with no gene match: 9. Germline loops: CDR1 SGHRS, CDR2 YFSETQ. CDR3 size: 17 residues. CDR3 sequence (DNA): TGCGCCAGCAGCTTAACAGGGGGCTCCTCCTTTGGAAACACCATATATTTT. Protein product: CASSLTGGSSFGNTIYF.

This clone has a single count. V and J are TRBV7-2 and TRBJ2-1; perhaps D is TRBD1 or TRBD2 (5 bases each). V dropped 3 bases and J dropped 0 bases, with 12 bases sitting between them. Germline CDR1 reads SGHTA; CDR2 reads FQGNSA. The CDR3 length is 16 residues. The CDR3 nucleotides read TGTGCCAGCAGCTTTCGTCCAGGGAGCTCCTACAATGAGCAGTTCTTC. Its protein is CASSFRPGSSYNEQFF.

This clone was counted once. The V gene is TRBV5-1, the J gene TRBJ1-4; maybe TRBD1 (5 bases). The CDR3 is 15 amino acids. The germline V gene encodes CDR1 SGHRS and CDR2 YFSETQ. The V end was cut by 2 bases, the J end by 5 bases, with 13 bases between. DNA for the CDR3: TGCGCCAGCAGCTTCTCGGGGACCCAGAATGAAAAACTGTTTTTT. Translation gives CASSFSGTQNEKLFF.